This is a list of T cell receptor beta chains from one sample in a study of T cell responses to AZD1222 COVID-19 vaccine. The method was immunoSEQ multiplex PCR; TCRdb's version includes in-frame clones alone and lacks a portion of them. This table holds 110,000 or so clones, 86% found once. The source was peripheral blood, collected 28 days after the second AZD1222 dose. The receptors shown here come from an adult who received the AZD1222 COVID-19 vaccine. CDR3s include the opening cysteine and the closing phenylalanine or tryptophan. D genes are given only for firm matches.

>TRBD1|TRBV10-2|TRBJ2-7
CASRGQPYEQYF
>.|TRBV11-2|TRBJ1-1
CASSLQPRVRYTEAFF
>.|TRBV27|TRBJ1-3
CASSPLGGRSGNTIYF
>.|TRBV4-1|TRBJ2-7
CASSQGLFSYEQYF
>TRBD2|TRBV28|TRBJ2-1
CASSSSAWTSGSIYNEQFF
>.|TRBV28|TRBJ2-5
CASRQDRRGTQYF
>.|TRBV27|TRBJ2-7
CASSFNRSPYEQYF
>.|TRBV19|TRBJ1-2
CASTAGQFYGYTF
>.|TRBV6-4|TRBJ1-2
CASSDVLAGYGYTF
>TRBD1|TRBV9|TRBJ1-1
CASSVDPGQGLRDTEAFF
>TRBD1|TRBV7-2|TRBJ1-2
CASSDDRAGYTF
>.|TRBV6-2/TRBV6-3|TRBJ2-7
CASSYSMYEQYF
>TRBD1|TRBV11-2|TRBJ1-4
CASSLDRVDLFF
>.|TRBV6-5|TRBJ2-5
CASIPSGPLETQYF
>TRBD2|TRBV2|TRBJ2-1
CASRVAGRYNEQFF
>.|TRBV10-2|TRBJ1-2
CASSPSRVGGYTF
>.|TRBV7-8|TRBJ2-7
CASSLPNLYQQYF
>.|TRBV7-7|TRBJ2-5
CASSLAPRGGETQYF
>TRBD2|TRBV4-1|TRBJ2-7
CASSQDYSGVYEQYF
>.|TRBV2|TRBJ1-2
CASSADYGYTF
>TRBD1|TRBV14|TRBJ1-1
CASSQDLRLGQGTEAFF
>.|TRBV5-6|TRBJ2-1
CASSFGAYNEQFF
>.|TRBV7-9|TRBJ1-1
CASSQDYYRGGDTEAFF